This is a list of T cell receptor beta chains from one sample in a study of siplizumab effects on memory and regulatory T cells. The data were produced by immunoSEQ multiplex PCR, yet TCRdb's version contains in-frame clones alone and is incomplete. The sample includes approximately 58,000 clones, 85% to 95% of them seen just once. The sample consisted of CD8+ T cells sorted from blood. These receptors all come from a human donor in good health. The CDR3 runs from the conserved cysteine through the conserved F or W.

v_gene	CDR3aa
TRBV10-3	CAISEDRGNTGELFF
TRBV30	CAWSVSYYEQFF
TRBV6-6	CASSSRQATANYGYTF
TRBV11-1	CASSRSGTGDYNEQFF
TRBV28	CASSLPGLAGETYNEQFF
TRBV27	CASSRGTSGRHNEQFF
TRBV27	CASNGQGSPYEQYF
TRBV4-1	CASSQGQLLGNTEAFF
TRBV29-1	CSVEGGTYNEQFF
TRBV6-1	CASSEGLLAEPTSPAYEQYF
TRBV7-8	CASSSPAGTGHYEQYF
TRBV9	CASSAWDPDTQYF
TRBV15	CATSTSGSGDTQYF
TRBV13	CASSLGLVLNTEAFF
TRBV7-9	CASSSGQGVHGYTF
TRBV5-1	CASSVDSGTSGRNEQFF
TRBV4-1	CASSLLGGTEAFF
TRBV13	CASRGPGTVIDEQYF
TRBV14	CASSQAGQPQHF
TRBV7-2	CASSKPGGYEQYF
TRBV7-9	CASSSTRPEAFF
TRBV7-2	CASSLHFPPGTGELFF
TRBV6-1	CASSNLAGGYNEQFF